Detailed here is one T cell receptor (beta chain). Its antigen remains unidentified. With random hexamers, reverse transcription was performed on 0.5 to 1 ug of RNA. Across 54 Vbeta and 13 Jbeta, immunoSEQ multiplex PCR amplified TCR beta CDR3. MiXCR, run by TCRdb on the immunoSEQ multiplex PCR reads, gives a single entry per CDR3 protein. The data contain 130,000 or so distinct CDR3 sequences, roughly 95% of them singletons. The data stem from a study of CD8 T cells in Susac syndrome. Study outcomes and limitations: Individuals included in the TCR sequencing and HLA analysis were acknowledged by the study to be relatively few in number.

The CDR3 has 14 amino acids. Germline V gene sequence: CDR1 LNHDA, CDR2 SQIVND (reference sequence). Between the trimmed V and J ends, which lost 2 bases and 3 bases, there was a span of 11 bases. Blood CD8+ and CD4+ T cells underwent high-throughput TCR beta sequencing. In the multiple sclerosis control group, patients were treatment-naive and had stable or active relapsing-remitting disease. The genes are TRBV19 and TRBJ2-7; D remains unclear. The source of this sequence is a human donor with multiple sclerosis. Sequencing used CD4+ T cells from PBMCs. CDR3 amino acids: CASSINGQSYEQYF. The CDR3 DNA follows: TGTGCCAGTAGTATAAATGGGCAGAGCTACGAGCAGTACTTC.